This TCR beta chain was sequenced during a study of blood T cells in healthy people across ages (dated by TCRdb to between 2015 and 2016). As for the study more broadly: In model experiments, template switching captured about one uniquely barcoded TCR beta cDNA molecule for every two T cells. The study analyzed two additional independent replicas of 1 million unique cDNA reads from the same blood draw for two donors, one aged 18 to 29 and one aged 80 or older. To avoid experimental bias, donors of different ages were spread randomly across the sequencing lanes. The donors were divided into four age groups: young (average 16 years), middle-aged (approximately 41), aged (about 62) and long-lived (82). Age-related changes in TCR beta repertoire diversity were measured in the study by deep sequencing normalized with unique cDNA molecular identifiers. What the work shows at the level of the full study, not this receptor alone: Because the CMV infection status of the donors was unknown, age-related changes in expanded clonotypes may potentially have been confounded. A strong correlation was found between observed TCR beta diversity and the percentage of naive T cells measured by flow cytometry. Observed TCR beta diversity per million T cells fell roughly linearly with age, and a significant reduction was already apparent by age about 43. Compared with the aged group, the long-lived group had more naive CD4+ T cells, fewer expanded clones and increased TCR diversity, a pattern suggesting age selection. Conclusive comparison of naive and antigen-experienced compartments was prevented by the profiling of bulk unsorted PBMCs. Estimates of total diversity from one million sequenced T cells were regarded as lower bounds and underestimates.

Libraries were built with 5' RACE. The instrument was an Illumina HiSeq 2500. A second PCR of roughly 7 to 11 cycles was performed with a sample-barcoded 5' primer and a J-beta primer mix. A unique molecular identifier was introduced onto each TCR beta cDNA molecule by a template-switch 5' adaptor carrying 12 random nucleotides. At least 2.5 million CDR3-containing paired-end reads were obtained from each sample. All of the RNA was converted into first-strand cDNA using the Mint cDNA synthesis kit, with a TRBC-specific oligonucleotide serving as the primer. After uracil-DNA glycosylase treatment, a first 18-cycle PCR used universal primers M1SS and BC2_uni_R on all cDNA. Regarding the original processing steps: Normalization of each sample was performed by random selection of 1 million high-quality reads, each carrying a distinct molecular identifier. Instead of being binned into consensus sequences, reads with shared molecular identifiers were discarded. MiTCR, set to a Q25 quality threshold and the strictest error-elimination algorithm, was used for CDR3 identification, clonotype clustering and error correction. A nonparametric unseen species model with Euler transformation was used to estimate a lower bound on total TCR beta diversity. Using fastp trimming at Q25 and MiXCR clonotype assembly, TCRdb reanalyzed the public sequencing data and kept in-frame beta chains. Every CDR3 protein is listed once, alongside the most common genes and DNA of its rows. TCRdb's processing, not the authors', yielded these V and J calls. For this sample the table gives some 900,000 distinct CDR3 sequences, of which around 49% were detected only once. The ten largest clones represent around 15% of the sample.

This clonotype was detected many times. No cognate antigen has been identified for it. No quality values exist for individual bases; no much larger clone is one base distant. Including cysteine and phenylalanine, the CDR3 has 14 amino acids. Left in the record is the CDR3 DNA by itself, 42 bases read in frame from the first base. Trimming leaves V shorter by 7 bases and J shorter by 7 bases, with the junction holding 7 bases beyond the gene matches. CDR1 and CDR2 (SGHAT, FQNNGV) derive from the germline V gene. The 39 donors, aged about 6 to 90 years, were systemically healthy Caucasian individuals from Russia. Around 10 milliliters of peripheral blood were drawn from each donor into EDTA-treated Vacutainer tubes. PBMCs were isolated by Ficoll-Paque density-gradient centrifugation, with at least 6.5 million obtained per sample. Total RNA was extracted from PBMCs with Trizol reagent, with at least 6 micrograms obtained per sample. Naive CD45RAhigh/CD27high T cell percentages were measured by flow cytometry on a PBMC aliquot from every donor.

The receptor chain draws on TRBV11-2 and TRBJ2-1; TRBD2 agrees with 10 junctional bases. The specimen was blood. The sequence was obtained from a young man in good health. The CDR3: CASKIAGGNNEQFF. The DNA reads TGTGCCAGCAAGATAGCGGGGGGAAATAATGAGCAGTTCTTC. With the portions outside the CDR3 filled from the reference TRBV11-2 and TRBJ2-1 genes, the complete variable region becomes EAGVAQSPRYKIIEKRQSVAFWCNPISGHATLYWYQQILGQGPKLLIQFQNNGVVDDSQLPKDRFSAERLKGVDSTLKIQPAKLEDSAVYLCASKIAGGNNEQFFGPGTRLTVL.